This T cell receptor (beta chain) was identified during a study of blood T cell repertoires in COVID-19. Study overall: Samples of COVID-19 (acute and convalescent) were obtained from the United States, Italy and Spain. PBMCs, B-cell-depleted T cells, or T cells were the source of the cDNA or gDNA that made up the material.

Germline lookup yields CDR1 ENHRY and CDR2 SYGVKD. Trimming removed 0 bases at V and 5 bases at J, with 11 bases between. The CDR3 is 14 residues long. This table comes from immunoSEQ multiplex PCR, and its TCRdb copy is limited to in-frame clones, with some not included. The sample lists 200,000 to 250,000 clones; about 87% were seen once. This clonotype was sampled from a man between 65 and 85 years old with acute or convalescent COVID-19. The V call is TRBV10-3, the J call TRBJ2-7, with unresolved D. Material: peripheral blood. CDR3 residues: CAISESNRPDEQYF. Written as DNA, the CDR3 is TGTGCCATCAGTGAGTCAAACAGACCCGACGAGCAGTACTTC.